The rows below give T cell receptor beta chains drawn from one sample of a study of graft-versus-host responses after intestinal transplantation. Sequencing was performed with immunoSEQ multiplex PCR; in TCRdb, only in-frame clones are kept and a portion is missing. The profile shows just under 65,000 clones, around 90% of them singletons. The material was ileum tissue, obtained about 350 days after transplant. The receptors derive from a human patient who received an intestinal transplant, so some T cells may come from the graft donor. The CDR3 runs from the conserved cysteine through the conserved F or W. Each record gives: D gene, J gene, V gene, clone size, CDR3 protein, CDR3 DNA. The D gene is left open where the match is weak. Clone size is given for some rows only: seen once, a few or many times, or a class if the clone is expanded.

- | TRBJ2-1 | TRBV28 | - | CASSPGNRAYNEQFF | TGTGCCAGCAGCCCCGGTAACCGAGCCTACAATGAGCAGTTCTTC
- | TRBJ2-7 | TRBV28 | - | CASSLNYEQYF | TGTGCCAGCAGTTTAAACTACGAGCAGTACTTC
TRBD2 | TRBJ2-1 | TRBV25-1 | - | CASRKAGKGDEQFF | TGTGCCAGCAGGAAAGCGGGAAAAGGAGATGAGCAGTTCTTC
TRBD1 | TRBJ1-6 | TRBV4-2 | few | CASSQELGQGRFSPLHF | TGTGCCAGCAGCCAAGAATTGGGACAGGGACGATTCTCACCCCTCCACTTT
- | TRBJ2-1 | TRBV9 | - | CASSTPQQGDYNEQFF | TGTGCCAGCAGCACCCCTCAACAGGGAGATTACAATGAGCAGTTCTTC
- | TRBJ2-7 | TRBV15 | - | CATSRGTQGLSYEQYF | TGTGCCACCAGCAGAGGGACCCAGGGGCTCTCCTACGAGCAGTACTTC
- | TRBJ2-5 | TRBV18 | - | CASSPARAYQETQYF | TGTGCCAGCTCACCAGCGCGGGCCTACCAAGAGACCCAGTACTTC
- | TRBJ2-5 | TRBV7-2 | - | CASSLGLGETQYF | TGTGCCAGCAGCTTAGGTCTGGGGGAGACCCAGTACTTC
- | TRBJ1-2 | TRBV4-1 | once | CASSQAGINYGYTF | TGCGCCAGCAGCCAAGCAGGGATCAACTATGGCTACACCTTC
TRBD2 | TRBJ2-1 | TRBV9 | - | CASSVSGTSGYNEQFF | TGTGCCAGCAGCGTCTCCGGGACTAGCGGCTACAATGAGCAGTTCTTC
- | TRBJ1-1 | TRBV2 | - | CASSDWGRNTEAFF | TGTGCCAGCAGTGACTGGGGGCGGAACACTGAAGCTTTCTTT
- | TRBJ2-1 | TRBV2 | few | CASSVRLDYNEQFF | TGTGCCAGCAGTGTGAGACTAGATTACAATGAGCAGTTCTTC
TRBD1 | TRBJ2-7 | TRBV11-3 | - | CASSLDGVQGLNEQYF | TGTGCCAGCAGCTTAGATGGTGTACAGGGGTTGAACGAGCAGTACTTC
- | TRBJ2-5 | TRBV6-5 | - | CASSPQGLLGETQYF | TGTGCCAGCAGTCCTCAGGGACTTTTGGGGGAGACCCAGTACTTC
- | TRBJ2-2 | TRBV7-6 | once | CASSSGARQNTGELFF | TGTGCCAGCAGCTCTGGGGCTCGGCAGAACACCGGGGAGCTGTTTTTT
- | TRBJ1-5 | TRBV4-1 | - | CASSQDLREYSNQPQHF | TGCGCCAGCAGCCAAGATCTCAGGGAATATAGCAATCAGCCCCAGCATTTT
TRBD1 | TRBJ1-6 | TRBV5-4 | - | CASSVRDRGHSPLHF | TGTGCCAGCAGCGTCCGGGACAGGGGGCACTCACCCCTCCACTTT
TRBD2 | TRBJ2-7 | TRBV6-1 | - | CASRGLARDYEQYF | TGTGCCAGCAGGGGACTAGCGCGAGATTACGAGCAGTACTTC
- | TRBJ1-4 | TRBV28 | - | CASRTGIEEKLFF | TGTGCCAGCAGGACAGGTATAGAAGAAAAACTGTTTTTT
- | TRBJ1-2 | TRBV19 | few | CASSIGGLYGYTF | TGTGCCAGTAGTATTGGGGGCCTCTATGGCTACACCTTC
- | TRBJ2-1 | TRBV2 | once | CASTTPFNEQFF | TGTGCCAGCACTACTCCCTTCAATGAGCAGTTCTTC
- | TRBJ1-6 | TRBV2 | - | CASVDRPGAGPLHF | TGTGCCAGCGTAGATAGGCCGGGAGCAGGACCCCTCCACTTT
- | TRBJ2-5 | TRBV11-3 | - | CASSLGVGPQETQYF | TGTGCCAGCAGCTTGGGTGTCGGGCCACAAGAGACCCAGTACTTC